The source of this T cell receptor (beta chain) is a study of blood T cell repertoires in COVID-19. Turning to the study itself: Sites in the United States, Italy and Spain provided acute and convalescent COVID-19 samples. PBMCs, B-cell-depleted T cells, or T cells were the source of the cDNA or gDNA that made up the material.

Under the authors' procedure: Amplification of reference gene primers provided the estimated nucleated cell counts. Here immunoSEQ multiplex PCR was the method, and the copy in TCRdb shows in-frame clones only, minus some. V and J calls and clone size come straight from that table; D and trimming were deduced from the DNA. This table holds some 400,000 clones, around 89% found once. The CDR3 has 18 amino acids. J lost 0 bases, V lost 5 bases, and 11 bases had no gene match. CDR1 KGHDR and CDR2 SFDVKD come from the germline V gene. Material for sequencing was peripheral blood. The clonotype comes from a man aged 18 to 29 with active or convalescent COVID-19. This chain uses TRBV24-1 with TRBJ1-4; 7 bases fit TRBD1. In nucleotides, the CDR3 is TGTGCCACCAGTGCTAATTCTCAAACAGGGGCAACTAATGAAAAACTGTTTTTT. It translates to CATSANSQTGATNEKLFF.